These T cell receptor beta chains were read from a single sample in a study of CD8 T cells in ankylosing spondylitis. TCRdb ran MiXCR on the 5' RACE reads and lists one entry per CDR3 protein. The sample has around 250,000 distinct CDR3 sequences; roughly 18% are singletons. Source material: blood, either unsorted or a sorted T cell fraction (not recorded which). The receptors were gathered from a male donor with ankylosing spondylitis or in good health (not recorded which). Each CDR3 is given with its conserved first and last residue. The order of the fields is clone size, D gene, J gene, V gene, CDR3 protein, CDR3 DNA. The D gene is left open where the match is weak. Size values are once, few and many counts, or a class for expanded clones, and some rows have none.

>.|.|TRBJ2-5|TRBV12-3/TRBV12-4
CASMSRGRQETQYF
TGTGCCAGCATGTCTAGGGGGAGGCAAGAGACCCAGTACTTC
>few|TRBD2|TRBJ2-1|TRBV5-1
CASSYPGRREWDEQFF
TGCGCCAGCAGCTACCCCGGACGGCGGGAGTGGGATGAGCAGTTCTTC
>few|TRBD1|TRBJ1-1|TRBV6-1
CASSQGQGGPNTEAFF
TGTGCCAGCAGCCAGGGACAGGGAGGGCCGAACACTGAAGCTTTCTTT
>many|.|TRBJ2-1|TRBV29-1
CSVALNHNEQFF
TGCAGCGTTGCCCTAAATCACAATGAGCAGTTCTTC
>few|.|TRBJ2-1|TRBV6-2/TRBV6-3
CASSYPPGPRGSEQFF
TGTGCCAGCAGTTACCCACCCGGGCCCCGAGGAAGTGAGCAGTTCTTC
>many|TRBD2|TRBJ2-3|TRBV29-1
CSVGTSGRADTQYF
TGCAGCGTTGGGACTAGCGGGAGAGCCGATACGCAGTATTTT
>.|.|TRBJ2-7|TRBV5-1
CASSLAQGKSYEQYF
TGCGCCAGCAGCTTGGCCCAGGGAAAGTCCTACGAGCAGTACTTC
>.|.|TRBJ2-7|TRBV4-1
CASSHGLWGYEQYF
TGCGCCAGCAGCCACGGGCTGTGGGGTTACGAGCAGTACTTC
>.|.|TRBJ2-2|TRBV20-1
CSAGTPLAETNTGELFF
TGCAGTGCTGGCACCCCCTTAGCGGAAACGAACACCGGGGAGCTGTTTTTT
>few|.|TRBJ2-3|TRBV4-3
CASSQDLAGSSTDTQYF
TGCGCCAGCAGCCAAGATCTCGCGGGTTCTAGCACAGATACGCAGTATTTT
>few|TRBD2|TRBJ2-5|TRBV12-3/TRBV12-4
CASSLGLADRQETQYF
TGTGCCAGCAGTTTAGGACTAGCGGATCGCCAAGAGACCCAGTACTTC
>.|.|TRBJ2-1|TRBV29-1
CSVHGLANYNKQFF
TGCAGCGTGCATGGCCTAGCGAACTACAATAAGCAGTTCTTC
>few|.|TRBJ1-5|TRBV11-2
CASSLEVWFEGNQPQHF
TGTGCCAGCAGCTTAGAAGTGTGGTTTGAGGGTAATCAGCCCCAGCATTTT
>.|.|TRBJ2-7|TRBV15
CATSRGGEQWGYEQYF
TGTGCCACCAGCAGAGGGGGGGAACAGTGGGGCTACGAGCAGTACTTC
>.|.|TRBJ2-7|TRBV4-2
CASSVPGRSSYEQYF
TGTGCCAGCAGCGTTCCGGGACGGAGCTCCTACGAGCAGTACTTC
>.|.|TRBJ1-1|TRBV3-1
CASSQEGAARFSTEAFF
TGTGCCAGCAGCCAAGAGGGGGCAGCTCGGTTTAGCACTGAAGCTTTCTTT
>.|.|TRBJ2-5|TRBV27
CASSPLSTVSQETQYF
TGTGCCAGCAGTCCACTCTCGACAGTTTCGCAAGAGACCCAGTACTTC
>many|.|TRBJ2-7|TRBV27
CASRGLESSYEQYF
TGTGCCAGCCGGGGACTTGAGAGCTCCTACGAGCAGTACTTC
>few|.|TRBJ2-2|TRBV12-3/TRBV12-4
CASSSSSLGVNTGELFF
TGTGCCAGCAGTTCATCTAGCCTGGGGGTAAACACCGGGGAGCTGTTTTTT
>few|TRBD2|TRBJ2-7|TRBV28
CASSFFSGRIYEQYF
TGTGCCAGCAGTTTTTTTAGCGGGAGGATCTACGAGCAGTACTTC
>few|TRBD2|TRBJ2-1|TRBV4-1
CASSQEQTSGRSNEQFF
TGCGCCAGCAGCCAAGAGCAGACTAGCGGGAGATCCAATGAGCAGTTCTTC
>.|.|TRBJ2-7|TRBV10-3
CAIRDRGYEQYF
TGTGCCATCAGGGACAGAGGCTACGAGCAGTACTTC
>.|.|TRBJ2-2|TRBV10-3
CAISGAIADTGELFF
TGTGCCATCAGTGGGGCGATAGCGGACACCGGGGAGCTGTTTTTT
>many|TRBD2|TRBJ2-1|TRBV29-1
CSVEDPGLAGGVDNEQFF
TGCAGCGTTGAAGATCCCGGACTAGCGGGAGGGGTTGACAATGAGCAGTTCTTC
>many|.|TRBJ2-2|TRBV29-1
CSVDQNTGELFF
TGCAGCGTTGATCAGAACACCGGGGAGCTGTTTTTT
>.|.|TRBJ2-7|TRBV28
CASRGLGWAYEQYF
TGTGCCAGCAGGGGGCTGGGATGGGCCTACGAGCAGTACTTC
>.|.|TRBJ2-3|TRBV4-2
CASSQESGTWASQDTQYF
TGTGCCAGCAGCCAAGAGTCGGGAACGTGGGCCAGCCAGGATACGCAGTATTTT
>once|.|TRBJ2-3|TRBV30
CAWSGGGISTDTQYF
TGTGCCTGGAGTGGGGGCGGTATTAGCACAGATACGCAGTATTTT
>.|.|TRBJ2-7|TRBV4-1
CASSPATSRTEYEQYF
TGCGCCAGCAGCCCAGCTACCTCGCGGACAGAGTACGAGCAGTACTTC